The rows below give T cell receptor beta chains drawn from one sample of a study of CD8 T cells in ankylosing spondylitis. MiXCR, run by TCRdb on the 5' RACE reads, gives a single entry per CDR3 protein. This table holds about 210,000 distinct CDR3 sequences, less than 9.5% found once. The sequenced sample consisted of blood, either unsorted or a sorted T cell fraction (not recorded which). The receptor set was obtained from a female donor with ankylosing spondylitis or in good health (not recorded which). The CDR3 runs from the conserved cysteine through the conserved F or W. Each record gives: D gene, clone size, J gene, V gene, CDR3 DNA, CDR3 protein. The D gene is left open where the match is weak. Only some rows state a clone size, as once, few, many or a class for expanded clones.

. many TRBJ2-3 TRBV5-1 TGCGCCAGCTCGACCTCCTTGGATACGCAGTATTTT CASSTSLDTQYF
TRBD2 . TRBJ2-1 TRBV7-2 TGTGCCAGCAGCCTTGCCCGCGGGGCGGGAGTGGATGAGCAGTTCTTC CASSLARGAGVDEQFF
. many TRBJ1-4 TRBV6-1 TGTGCCAGCAGTCCTCGGGGGGAAAAACTGTTTTTT CASSPRGEKLFF
. many TRBJ2-3 TRBV20-1 TGCAGTCCGAGGGGGAGGCGGCCGGGCACAGATACGCAGTATTTT CSPRGRRPGTDTQYF
TRBD2 many TRBJ2-7 TRBV18 TGTGCCAGCTCACCTCTGCGAGGGGAGGGGGAGCAGTACTTC CASSPLRGEGEQYF
. many TRBJ2-3 TRBV5-4 TGTGCCAGCAGCCCCGGGGGCGTGGGGGGCACAGATACGCAGTATTTT CASSPGGVGGTDTQYF
. many TRBJ2-1 TRBV5-1 TGCGCCAGCATTAACGCGGGAGAGCAGTTCTTC CASINAGEQFF
. many TRBJ1-2 TRBV4-1 TGCGCCAGCAGCCAAGATACTAGGGGCGCTGGGGGCTACACCTTC CASSQDTRGAGGYTF
TRBD2 few TRBJ2-2 TRBV5-1 TGCGCCAGCATATTTTTAGGACTAGCGGGAATGTCCGGGGAGCTGTTTTTT CASIFLGLAGMSGELFF
TRBD1 many TRBJ2-7 TRBV25-1 TGTGCCAGCAGACAGGGGCACTCCTACGAGCAGTACTTC CASRQGHSYEQYF
. few TRBJ2-1 TRBV18 TGTGCCAGCTCACCCCGACAGCTAGGAGGCTCCTACAATGAGCAGTTCTTC CASSPRQLGGSYNEQFF
TRBD1 many TRBJ2-1 TRBV5-6 TGTGCCAGCAGCTTGGTAGGGACAGGGGGACCCAATGAGCAGTTCTTC CASSLVGTGGPNEQFF
. . TRBJ2-6 TRBV9 TGTGCCAGCAGCGCCAGCTTCTCTGGGGCCAACGTCCTGACTTTC CASSASFSGANVLTF
. many TRBJ2-7 TRBV20-1 TGCAGTGCTCCTTGGGGGGCATACGAGCAGTACTTC CSAPWGAYEQYF
. . TRBJ2-2 TRBV6-6 TGTGCCAGCAGTCAAGGCGAGGAGCTGTTTTTT CASSQGEELFF
TRBD1 . TRBJ1-1 TRBV7-2 TGTGCCAGCAGCTTAGCAACCCCCGGGACAGAAAAAGCTTTCTTT CASSLATPGTEKAFF
. many TRBJ2-1 TRBV6-2/TRBV6-3 TGTGCCAGCAGTAGGAGGGGTACCTACAATGAGCAGTTCTTC CASSRRGTYNEQFF
. many TRBJ2-2 TRBV11-2 TGTGCCAGCAGCTGGAGACAAGGAGGGACCGGGGAGCTGTTTTTT CASSWRQGGTGELFF
. few TRBJ1-3 TRBV7-9 TGTGCCAGCAGCCGCGCAGCGACCTCTGGAAACACCATATATTTT CASSRAATSGNTIYF
. many TRBJ1-1 TRBV20-1 TGCAGTGCTAGAGGTGGCGGTCCAGGGGAAGCTTTCTTT CSARGGGPGEAFF
TRBD1 many TRBJ2-5 TRBV20-1 TGCAGTGCTATCGGCAGGGGGGAGACCCAGTACTTC CSAIGRGETQYF
TRBD2 many TRBJ2-2 TRBV10-2 TGCGCCAGCAGTGAGCTAGCGGGAAACACCGGGGAGCTGTTTTTT CASSELAGNTGELFF
TRBD2 many TRBJ2-1 TRBV29-1 TGCAGCGGCAGCCTAGCGGACGGTTACAATGAGCAGTTCTTC CSGSLADGYNEQFF
. . TRBJ2-2 TRBV12-5 TGTGCTAGTGGCGGGGACCTTTCAGAGGAGACCGGGGAGCTGTTTTTT CASGGDLSEETGELFF
. many TRBJ1-2 TRBV3-1 TGTGCCAGCAGCCAATCCTCGGGATATGGCTACACCTTC CASSQSSGYGYTF
. many TRBJ2-4 TRBV5-6 TGTGCCAGCAGCATTGGCCTAGGTCGAATAGCCAAAAACATTCAGTACTTC CASSIGLGRIAKNIQYF
. many TRBJ2-3 TRBV20-1 TGCAGTGCTTCCCAAACAGGGACAGATACGCAGTATTTT CSASQTGTDTQYF
. many TRBJ2-3 TRBV3-2 TGTGCCAGCAGCCAAGTGGTGGGCCACACAGATACGCAGTATTTT CASSQVVGHTDTQYF
. many TRBJ1-5 TRBV12-3/TRBV12-4 TGTGCCAGCAGTTTAGACGGCAATCAGCCCCAGCATTTT CASSLDGNQPQHF
. many TRBJ2-3 TRBV20-1 TGCAGTGCTAGAGATGGGAGCTTGGATACGCAGTATTTT CSARDGSLDTQYF
. many TRBJ2-7 TRBV7-9 TGTGCCAGCACTGACGGGGCGACACCCGCCGAGCAGTACTTC CASTDGATPAEQYF
. many TRBJ2-1 TRBV11-3 TGTGCCAGCAGCTTAGGGAGGGCTAACAATGAGCAGTTCTTC CASSLGRANNEQFF
TRBD1 few TRBJ1-3 TRBV7-2 TGTGCCAGCAGCTTATCGGGACAGAGCTCTGGAAACACCATATATTTT CASSLSGQSSGNTIYF
. many TRBJ2-1 TRBV12-3/TRBV12-4 TGTGCCAGCACACAAAGCGGACAGTACAATGAGCAGTTCTTC CASTQSGQYNEQFF
. many TRBJ1-1 TRBV5-1 TGCGCCAGCAGCTTGGAGGGGGTGAACACTGAAGCTTTCTTT CASSLEGVNTEAFF
. many TRBJ2-7 TRBV15 TGTGCCACCAGCAGTAGCGGATCTTCCTACGAGCAGTACTTC CATSSSGSSYEQYF
. many TRBJ1-1 TRBV7-8 TGTGCCAGCAGCTTTGTCCGAGGGGTGAACACTGAAGCTTTCTTT CASSFVRGVNTEAFF
. many TRBJ2-1 TRBV7-6 TGTGCCAGCAGCTTAGAATCCTATGGCAATGAGCAGTTCTTC CASSLESYGNEQFF
. many TRBJ1-1 TRBV5-6 TGTGCCAGCAGCCTAACAGGGCCTGCCGAAGCTTTCTTT CASSLTGPAEAFF
TRBD2 many TRBJ2-3 TRBV7-8 TGTGCCAGCAGCTTAGCAGGGACTAGCGGTATAACAGATACGCAGTATTTT CASSLAGTSGITDTQYF
. many TRBJ1-1 TRBV5-1 TGCGCCAGCACTGACCGCTTTGAAGCTTTCTTT CASTDRFEAFF
TRBD1 . TRBJ2-1 TRBV6-2/TRBV6-3 TGTGCCAGCACCTGGGACAGGGCCTACAATGAGCAGTTCTTC CASTWDRAYNEQFF
TRBD2 many TRBJ2-1 TRBV18 TGTGCCAGCTCACCTTTAGGGAGGGTGGATGAGCAGTTCTTC CASSPLGRVDEQFF
. few TRBJ2-1 TRBV12-3/TRBV12-4 TGTGTCAGCAGTTTAAGGGGGAATGAGCAGTTCTTC CVSSLRGNEQFF
TRBD2 few TRBJ2-7 TRBV5-6 TGTGCCAGCAGCTTTCTAGCGGGGCTCGAGCAGTACTTC CASSFLAGLEQYF
. many TRBJ2-1 TRBV7-3 TGTGCCAGCAGCTTATGGGGGCAGTCTTTTAATGAGCAGTTCTTC CASSLWGQSFNEQFF
TRBD1 many TRBJ2-3 TRBV24-1 TGTGCCACCAGTGCTCCGGGACAGGCTATTAGCACAGATACGCAGTATTTT CATSAPGQAISTDTQYF
. many TRBJ2-7 TRBV9 TGTGCCAGCAGCGTAGGTGCCGCGGACGAGCAGTACTTC CASSVGAADEQYF
. many TRBJ2-1 TRBV6-2/TRBV6-3 TGTGCCAGCAGATCAGCGGGCTCCTACAATGAGCAGTTCTTC CASRSAGSYNEQFF
. many TRBJ2-2 TRBV20-1 TGCAGTGCTAGACGCCTAGCAAGTACCGGGGAGCTGTTTTTT CSARRLASTGELFF
TRBD1 many TRBJ1-2 TRBV6-5 TGTGCCAGCAGTTACTCGAAGGAGACAGGGAACGGCTACACCTTC CASSYSKETGNGYTF
. many TRBJ2-1 TRBV20-1 TGCAGTGCTAGAGATGAGAAGGGGCCTCAGGGATACAATGAGCAGTTCTTC CSARDEKGPQGYNEQFF
TRBD1 many TRBJ2-7 TRBV28 TGTGCCAGCAGTCCTATGACGGGACAGCTTTACGAGCAGTACTTC CASSPMTGQLYEQYF
. many TRBJ2-3 TRBV11-2 TGTGCCAGCAGCTTAGTGGGGAGACCCACAGATACGCAGTATTTT CASSLVGRPTDTQYF
TRBD2 many TRBJ2-3 TRBV27 TGTGCCAGCAGTGAGGGACTAGTTACAGATACGCAGTATTTT CASSEGLVTDTQYF